This TCR beta chain was recorded in a study of cytomegalovirus exposure and HLA in healthy donors. The V end was cut by 9 bases, the J end by 1 base, with 13 bases between. Germline lookup yields CDR1 MNHEY and CDR2 SVGAGI. The length of the CDR3 is 13 residues. Profiled with immunoSEQ multiplex PCR; TCRdb holds only in-frame clones, not every one. The sample lists 200,000 to 250,000 clones; around 88% were seen once. The chain is built from TRBV6-5 and TRBJ2-7, with a tentative D call TRBD2 (6 bases). The sequenced sample was PBMCs. This sequence originates from a woman younger than 30 in good health and CMV-seronegative. CDR3 coding DNA: TGTGCCAGTTCCGGGGGAGATTCCTACGAGCAGTACTTC. Amino acid sequence: CASSGGDSYEQYF.